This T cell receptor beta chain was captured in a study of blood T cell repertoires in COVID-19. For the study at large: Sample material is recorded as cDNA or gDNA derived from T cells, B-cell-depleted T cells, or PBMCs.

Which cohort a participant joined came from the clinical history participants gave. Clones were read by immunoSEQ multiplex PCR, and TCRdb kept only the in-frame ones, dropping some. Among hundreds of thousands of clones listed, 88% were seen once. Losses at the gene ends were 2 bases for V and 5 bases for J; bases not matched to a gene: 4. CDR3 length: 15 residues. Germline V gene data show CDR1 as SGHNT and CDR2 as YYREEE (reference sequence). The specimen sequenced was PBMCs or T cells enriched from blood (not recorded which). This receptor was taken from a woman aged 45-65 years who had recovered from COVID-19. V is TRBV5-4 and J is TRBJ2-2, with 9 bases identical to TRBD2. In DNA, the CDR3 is TGTGCCAGCAGCTTTGCGGGAGGGCCGACCGGGGAGCTGTTTTTT. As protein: CASSFAGGPTGELFF.